These 19 T cell receptor beta chains came from one sample sequenced in a study of shared clonotypes between healthy human individuals. Only in-frame clones appear in the TCRdb table, and some are missing; sequencing was by immunoSEQ multiplex PCR. The sample has about 1.5 million clones, under 99% seen once. Input material: naive CD4+ T cells sorted from blood. Noted subset: CD45RA+ positively selected. All receptors come from a young man in good health.

The chain has TRBV9 and TRBJ1-2; possibly TRBD1 for D (5 bases). V lost 1 base, J lost 8 bases, and 15 bases lay in between. Germline CDR1 is SGDLS and CDR2 is YYNGEE. The CDR3 runs 14 residues. DNA of the CDR3: TGTGCCAGCAGCGTATCCGGGGGTATGGAGGGCTACACCTTC. Translated: CASSVSGGMEGYTF. Filled out from reference TRBV9 and TRBJ1-2, the complete variable domain reads DSGVTQTPKHLITATGQRVTLRCSPRSGDLSVYWYQQSLDQGLQFLIQYYNGEERAKGNILERFSAQQFPDLHSELNLSSLELGDSALYFCASSVSGGMEGYTFGSGTRLTVV.

The chain joins TRBV10-3 to TRBJ2-6, with TRBD2 matching 7 bases. Germline trimming cut 9 bases from V and 0 bases from J; bases unmatched to any gene: 11. This CDR3 has 17 amino acids. The V gene's germline CDR1 is ENHRY and CDR2 SYGVKD. CDR3 amino acids: CAIGALAAYSGANVLTF. The CDR3 bases are TGTGCCATAGGGGCCCTAGCGGCGTACTCTGGGGCCAACGTCCTGACTTTC.

The V and J genes are TRBV4-1 and TRBJ2-5; no clear D gene. Germline V CDR1 and CDR2: MGHRA, YSYEKL. The CDR3 extends over 18 amino acids. The germline V and J ends were trimmed by 1 base and 1 base, with 19 bases remaining between them. The CDR3 region is CASSQVPQPQRIQETQYF. The CDR3 DNA is TGCGCCAGCAGCCAAGTCCCACAACCACAGAGAATCCAAGAGACCCAGTACTTC.

The chain couples TRBV5-1 to TRBJ2-1; 13 nucleotides match TRBD2. This CDR3 region has 17 residues. The junction had 9 bases not matched to a gene; V was cut back by 3 bases and J by 6 bases. Germline V CDR1 and CDR2: SGHRS, YFSETQ. DNA for the CDR3: TGCGCCAGCAGCTCCGGACTAGCGGGAGAAATAGGCAATGAGCAGTTCTTC. Amino acid sequence: CASSSGLAGEIGNEQFF.

The chain links TRBV2 to TRBJ1-2, with 12 bases lining up with TRBD1. Germline-derived CDR1 and CDR2 are SNHLY and FYNNEI. Trimming cost V 6 bases and J 4 bases; bases outside gene matches: 12. This CDR3 region has 17 residues. CDR3 nucleotide sequence: TGTGCCAGCAGAGCAACCGGGACAGGGGGCGGAAGCTATGGCTACACCTTC. Its translation: CASRATGTGGGSYGYTF. Using reference TRBV2 and TRBJ1-2 for the parts outside the CDR3, the full variable domain is EPEVTQTPSHQVTQMGQEVILRCVPISNHLYFYWYRQILGQKVEFLVSFYNNEISEKSEIFDDQFSVERPDGSNFTLKIRSTKLEDSAMYFCASRATGTGGGSYGYTFGSGTRLTVV.

The rearrangement uses TRBV7-3 and TRBJ2-7; D is ambiguous. Germline loops: CDR1 SGHTA, CDR2 FQGTGA. CDR3 size: 13 residues. V shed 0 bases and J shed 6 bases, with 9 bases lying between them. CDR3 bases: TGTGCCAGCAGCTTAACCCCAGGAAGCGAGCAGTACTTC. The encoded protein is CASSLTPGSEQYF.

This clone was counted once. The chain has TRBV18 and TRBJ1-1, with D possibly TRBD1 on 5 matching bases. The germline V gene has CDR1 KGHSH and CDR2 LQKENI. V lost 5 bases and J lost 0, with 7 bases in between. The CDR3 runs to 13 residues. CDR3 DNA: TGTGCCAGCTCAGGAGGGGTGAACACTGAAGCTTTCTTT. It translates to CASSGGVNTEAFF.

V usage is TRBV20-1 and J usage is TRBJ1-1, with D tentatively TRBD1 (6 bases). The CDR3 consists of 11 residues. The V end lost 6 bases, the J end lost 5 bases, and 10 bases lay between the germline ends. CDR1 is DFQATT, CDR2 SNEGSKA, per germline (reference sequence). The CDR3, as DNA: TGCAGTGCGGGGGCTTGGACTGAAGCTTTCTTT. This codes for CSAGAWTEAFF.

The V gene is TRBV28, the J gene TRBJ1-3; 9 bases fit TRBD1. Germline V gene lookup returns CDR1 MDHEN and CDR2 SYDVKM. CDR3 size: 15 residues. After removal of 2 bases from V and 3 bases from J, the junction contained 2 bases not matched to a gene. CDR3 sequence (DNA): TGTGCCAGCAGTTTAACGGGACAGGGTGGAAACACCATATATTTT. Translated: CASSLTGQGGNTIYF.

The chain combines TRBV2 with TRBJ2-7; 7 positions agree with TRBD2. The CDR3 sequence is 14 residues long. Germline V gene sequence: CDR1 SNHLY, CDR2 FYNNEI. Unmatched junction bases numbered 17, after V lost 6 bases and J lost 12 bases. The CDR3 is CASSNHGEGASTYF. The CDR3 DNA reads as TGTGCCAGCAGCAACCATGGGGAGGGTGCTTCGACGTACTTC.

This clone was observed a single time. Additional DNA sequences in this sample encode the identical CDR3. The chain joins TRBV5-1 to TRBJ2-7; 13 bases are a match to TRBD2. The CDR3 has 16 amino acids. After removal of 0 bases from V and 1 base from J, the junction contained 1 base not matched to a gene. Germline CDR1 SGHRS, CDR2 YFSETQ. CDR3 protein: CASSLGTSGGSYEQYF. The CDR3 DNA is TGCGCCAGCAGCTTGGGGACTAGCGGGGGTTCCTACGAGCAGTACTTC. Full variable domain (outside the CDR3, taken from reference TRBV5-1 and TRBJ2-7): KAGVTQTPRYLIKTRGQQVTLSCSPISGHRSVSWYQQTPGQGLQFLFEYFSETQRNKGNFPGRFSGRQFSNSRSEMNVSTLELGDSALYLCASSLGTSGGSYEQYFGPGTRLTVT.

J is TRBJ2-7 and V is TRBV19; 8 bases align to TRBD1. Germline V gene sequence: CDR1 LNHDA, CDR2 SQIVND (reference sequence). The CDR3 sequence is 16 residues long. J lost 3 bases, V lost 4 bases, and 11 bases had no gene match. CDR3 DNA: TGTGCCAGTAGTACCGGTTTTCGGACAGGGAACTACGAGCAGTACTTC. Translating gives CASSTGFRTGNYEQYF.

V and J are TRBV5-1 and TRBJ2-7; D is possibly TRBD2 (6 bases). Trimming shortened V by 3 bases and J by 3 bases, and 25 bases separated the two germline ends. Germline CDR1 SGHRS, CDR2 YFSETQ. CDR3 length equals 18 residues. The CDR3 nucleotides are TGCGCCAGCAGCTCGACTAAGCCCACAGCGAGTAGCGGCTACGAGCAGTACTTC. This codes for CASSSTKPTASSGYEQYF.

The rearrangement links TRBV7-8 to TRBJ2-7, with 13 positions matching TRBD2. Unmatched junction bases numbered 15, after V lost 3 bases and J lost 4 bases. CDR1 and CDR2 from the germline V gene are SGHVS and FQNEAQ. CDR3 length: 19 amino acids. The DNA for the CDR3 is TGTGCCAGCAGCTTCACCCTGAAGGGCGAGACTAGCGGGAGGTACGAGCAGTACTTC. The encoded protein is CASSFTLKGETSGRYEQYF.

The chain uses TRBV14 and TRBJ2-3; D might be TRBD1 (6 bases). The CDR3 is 17 residues long. Per germline, CDR1 SGHDN and CDR2 FVKESK. V gave up 4 bases and J gave up 4 bases, with 21 bases separating them. CDR3 region: CASSPKTGWRKADTQYF. The CDR3 region has the DNA TGTGCCAGCAGCCCGAAAACAGGGTGGAGAAAGGCAGATACGCAGTATTTT.

The chain couples TRBV14 to TRBJ2-1, with TRBD2 as a possible D gene (6 bases). The V gene's germline CDR1 is SGHDN and CDR2 FVKESK. V was cut by 0 bases and J by 5 bases, with 14 bases left in between. The CDR3 is 16 residues long. The DNA for the CDR3 is TGTGCCAGCAGCCAAGATCAGGGACTCTCAAACAATGAGCAGTTCTTC. Amino acids: CASSQDQGLSNNEQFF.

The chain links TRBV5-5 to TRBJ2-7; 9 bases are shared with TRBD1. The trim removed 3 bases at V and 3 bases at J, leaving 4 bases unmatched. The CDR3 runs 14 residues. Looked up from germline, CDR1 is SGHKS and CDR2 is YYEKEE (reference sequence). DNA for the CDR3: TGTGCCAGCAGCTCTGGACAGGGGATCTACGAGCAGTACTTC. It codes for CASSSGQGIYEQYF.

The chain is built from TRBV9 and TRBJ2-3; 10 nucleotides align to TRBD2. Germline trimming cut 0 bases from V and 4 bases from J; bases unmatched to any gene: 14. Looked up from germline, CDR1 is SGDLS and CDR2 is YYNGEE. The CDR3 runs 19 residues. This CDR3 is CASSVGPGSASGSPDTQYF. CDR3 DNA sequence: TGTGCCAGCAGCGTAGGGCCCGGGTCGGCTAGCGGGAGTCCAGATACGCAGTATTTT. Full variable domain (outside the CDR3, taken from reference TRBV9 and TRBJ2-3): DSGVTQTPKHLITATGQRVTLRCSPRSGDLSVYWYQQSLDQGLQFLIQYYNGEERAKGNILERFSAQQFPDLHSELNLSSLELGDSALYFCASSVGPGSASGSPDTQYFGPGTRLTVL.

The V call is TRBV11-2, the J call TRBJ2-5, with D possibly called TRBD1 or TRBD2 (5 bases each). The germline V gene encodes CDR1 SGHAT and CDR2 FQNNGV. With 3 bases removed from V and 4 bases from J, the gap between germline ends came to 15 bases. The CDR3 consists of 15 residues. CDR3 residues: CASSFGTGLGETQYF. The CDR3 DNA reads as TGTGCCAGCAGCTTCGGGACGGGGCTGGGAGAGACCCAGTACTTC.